The source of this T cell receptor (beta chain) is a study of neurological immune-mediated disorders (dated by TCRdb to between 2018 and 2021). A note on the overall study: Among the approximately 34 multiple sclerosis patients, relapsing-remitting MS accounted for some 30 and secondary progressive MS accounted for 3. The study compared peripheral blood TCR-beta repertoires of HTLV-I-associated myelopathy (HAM/TSP) patients, multiple sclerosis patients and healthy controls using UMI-based sequencing. Alongside PBMC samples, the set of about 97 TCR-beta libraries contained longitudinal samples, technical triplicates, and paired CD4+ and CD8+ T-cell subsets that had been sorted. The cohort comprised roughly 65 subjects: roughly 14 HAM/TSP patients, some 34 multiple sclerosis patients and about 20 healthy controls.

The CDR3 contains 16 residues, cysteine and phenylalanine counted. The DNA shown is the 48-base CDR3, in frame from base 1. CDR1 SGHTA and CDR2 FQGNSA were looked up in the germline V gene. The junction carries 17 bases between V and J, which are trimmed by 5 bases and 4 bases respectively. cDNA synthesis used template-switch 5'RACE with a primer carrying a 10-nucleotide random unique molecular identifier tagging each TCR transcript. Each sequencing run produced over 180 million TCR-beta sequences covering 15-18 subjects. The RNeasy kit was used to extract total RNA. The KAPA Real-time Library Amplification kit was used to amplify TCR-beta VDJ regions with primers targeting the TCR constant region and the 5'RACE anchor. Sample indexes and Illumina adaptors were added in a first PCR, and a second PCR then increased library yield. The roughly 650 bp TCR product was size-selected on a 2% E-gel SizeSelection system after Ampure bead purification. Before pooling, libraries had their quality checked on a Bioanalyzer, their concentration measured with Qubit, and their quantity determined with the Kapa Library Quantification kit. Libraries were sequenced paired-end 2 x 150 bp on an Illumina HiSeq 2500. To increase sequence diversity, about 23-32% phiX was spiked into each library pool. For the original study's pipeline: The UMI-based MiGEC pipeline processed quality-filtered reads and removed over 85% of raw TCR sequences during error correction. IMGT germline references were used for alignment of VDJ genes, and clonotypes were defined by a unique CDR3 amino acid sequence together with V-J genes. Clonal expansion, Shannon diversity and CDR3 relatedness (CalcPairwiseDistances, ClusterSamples) were evaluated with VDJtools, and phylogenetic trees were built with CLCbio workbench. Clones with at least 8 unique UMIs were defined as expanded, with this threshold being based on coefficient-of-variation modelling across technical triplicates. The public reads were reanalyzed by TCRdb: fastp trimming at Q25, MiXCR alignment, in-frame beta chains only. Records with the same CDR3 protein are collapsed into one entry carrying the most frequent genes and DNA. These V and J calls originate from TCRdb's pipeline instead of the authors' own analysis. The sample table records almost 85,000 distinct CDR3 sequences; just over 2.5% of these occur just once. Together, the top ten hold 1.1% of the sample.

For unsorted PBMC libraries, 2 million PBMCs were used after storage in RNAlater at -80 degrees C until RNA extraction. The multiple sclerosis patients were enrolled in a US clinical protocol that evaluated disease progression with magnetic resonance imaging. PBMCs were separated from peripheral blood using Ficoll-Hypaque density gradient centrifugation and then cryopreserved in liquid nitrogen. This clonotype was seen repeatedly, ten times or more. Its antigen is currently not known. Nothing much larger sits one base from this clone, and base qualities are not available. Beyond this particular receptor, the publication reports: No identical CDR3 amino acid sequences were found to be shared among expanded clones across subjects, suggesting that TCR-beta repertoires were private in all groups. In phylogenetic analysis, the repertoires of 18 of 34 MS patients grouped into a cluster of related CDR3 sequences, which suggests a possible signature at the repertoire level. TCR clonal expansion was greatest in HAM/TSP patients and smallest in MS patients, who ranked below even healthy controls. No clinical or MRI features were associated with the MS cluster, and the authors said that larger cohorts are needed.

The sample comprised PBMCs. The sequence was obtained from a woman aged 25 to 39 with multiple sclerosis. The chain is assembled from TRBV7-2 and TRBJ2-2; the D segment could be TRBD2, given 6 matching bases. The CDR3 is CASSGGTLVGTGELFF. The nucleotide sequence is given as TGTGCCAGCAGCGGGGGGACCCTTGTGGGCACCGGGGAGCTGTTTTTT.